These 25 T cell receptor beta chains were all obtained from the same sample, sequenced in a study of Ad26.COV2.S vaccination and SARS-CoV-2 variants listed by TCRdb under 2021. Taken with the paper, the label for treatment or condition translates to: roughly 20 received Ad26.COV2.S at low or high dose, single or two shots; about 5 received placebo; per-sample allocation not given. Repertoires of vaccine and placebo recipients were sequenced from samples collected on day 63 after the first injection. Library method: the immunoSEQ multiplex PCR assay. TCRdb limited this immuneACCESS table to in-frame rearrangements with V and J called. A share of clones is missing; checked studies link under half to unresolved V genes, and the rest is unexplained. This sample lists about 320,000 clones; around four fifths were detected once. In total, the top ten clones hold under 2.5% of the sample. The sequencing used peripheral blood, collected in a trial of Ad26.COV2.S vaccine versus placebo. These receptor sequences come from a person between 18 and 65 years old who received the Ad26.COV2.S COVID-19 vaccine or a placebo.

V and J are TRBV19 and TRBJ1-1; D is perhaps TRBD1 (6 bases). V gave up 4 bases and J gave up 5 bases, with 14 bases separating them. The CDR3 is 14 amino acids. From germline, CDR1 is LNHDA and CDR2 SQIVND (reference sequence). The CDR3 region is CASSTNRVGTEAFF. For the CDR3, the DNA is TGTGCCAGTAGTACAAACAGGGTGGGTACTGAAGCTTTCTTT.

The chain employs TRBV27 and TRBJ1-5, with D possibly being TRBD1 (6 bases). The CDR3 extends over 17 amino acids. Germline V gene lookup returns CDR1 MNHEY and CDR2 SMNVEV (reference sequence). The ends were cut back, 7 bases at V and 7 bases at J, with 26 bases in the middle. CDR3 sequence (DNA): TGTGCCAGCACTATACAGGGTCTCCCTCATATTTCCCAGCCCCAGCATTTT. This gives the protein CASTIQGLPHISQPQHF.

This clone appeared once. This CDR3 reads CASSTRTGGSYEQYF. DNA of the CDR3: TGTGCCAGCAGTACTCGGACAGGGGGGTCCTACGAGCAGTACTTC. The V gene is TRBV6-6, the J gene TRBJ2-7, with 10 bases fitting TRBD1. The CDR3 sequence is 15 residues long. The ends lost 5 bases at V and 1 base at J; junction bases unmatched: 5. Germline V gene data show CDR1 as MNHNY and CDR2 as SVGAGI (reference sequence).

This chain uses TRBV12-3 or TRBV12-4 with TRBJ2-5, with D perhaps TRBD1 or TRBD2 (5 bases each). The CDR3 has 13 residues. The V and J ends lost 7 bases and 5 bases respectively, with 14 bases between them. The CDR3 DNA is TGTGCCAGCAAAATGAATTGGGGGGAGACCCAGTACTTC. Translation gives CASKMNWGETQYF.

This clone was counted between two and nine times. This rearrangement joins TRBV7-3 to TRBJ1-2, with TRBD1 matching over 12 bases. Losses at the gene ends were 4 bases for V and 6 bases for J; bases not matched to a gene: 15. This CDR3 is 18 amino acids long. Germline V gives CDR1 SGHTA, CDR2 FQGTGA. The CDR3 sequence: CASSSLPGTGGDVHGYTF. The CDR3 DNA reads TGTGCCAGCAGCTCCTTACCAGGGACAGGGGGCGACGTCCATGGCTACACCTTC.

This chain joins TRBV11-2 and TRBJ2-5; the D is unclear. V was cut by 1 base and J by 5 bases, with 11 bases left in between. CDR3 length: 14 amino acids. Germline lookup yields CDR1 SGHAT and CDR2 FQNNGV. CDR3 coding DNA: TGTGCCAGCAGCTTAGGGGTCCTTCGGGAGACCCAGTACTTC. This sequence encodes CASSLGVLRETQYF.

V is TRBV5-1 and J is TRBJ1-2, with D unclear. This CDR3 has 15 residues. V lost 0 bases to trimming and J lost 1 base, with 10 bases between them. Germline V gene data show CDR1 as SGHRS and CDR2 as YFSETQ. The CDR3 loop reads CASSLGTPVNYGYTF. CDR3 bases: TGCGCCAGCAGCTTGGGTACCCCCGTTAACTATGGCTACACCTTC. The complete variable domain, with remaining parts taken from reference TRBV5-1 and TRBJ1-2, reads KAGVTQTPRYLIKTRGQQVTLSCSPISGHRSVSWYQQTPGQGLQFLFEYFSETQRNKGNFPGRFSGRQFSNSRSEMNVSTLELGDSALYLCASSLGTPVNYGYTFGSGTRLTVV.

The gene calls are TRBV27 and TRBJ1-4; D call uncertain. V dropped 4 bases and J dropped 3 bases, with 15 bases sitting between them. From germline, CDR1 is MNHEY and CDR2 SMNVEV (reference sequence). The CDR3 has 16 residues. The CDR3 nucleotides are TGTGCCAGCAGTTCCCAAGGACCGCGGGCTAATGAAAAACTGTTTTTT. As protein: CASSSQGPRANEKLFF.

The sample holds a few counts of this clone. The chain carries TRBV7-2 and TRBJ2-7; D gene unclear. Germline CDR1 is SGHTA and CDR2 is FQGNSA. CDR3 length: 12 amino acids. V lost 1 base and J 12 bases, leaving 13 bases between the germline ends. The CDR3 coding sequence is TGTGCCAGCAGCTTAGATATTGGGGAACTGTACTTC. Encoded protein: CASSLDIGELYF.

The V gene is TRBV29-1, the J gene TRBJ1-4; weak D call: TRBD1 (6 bases). This CDR3 contains 13 residues. The V end lost 5 bases, the J end lost 4 bases, and 11 bases lay between the germline ends. Germline-derived CDR1 and CDR2 are SQVTM and ANQGSEA. The CDR3 protein is CSVRGAFNEKLFF. CDR3 bases: TGCAGCGTTCGGGGGGCCTTTAATGAAAAACTGTTTTTT.

J is TRBJ2-3 and V is TRBV15; D remains ambiguous. The V gene's germline CDR1 is LNHNV and CDR2 YYDKDF (reference sequence). The length of the CDR3 is 13 residues. V was shortened by 0 bases and J by 5 bases, with 6 bases between the two germline ends. The CDR3 DNA follows: TGTGCCACCAGCAGAGAAAAGGGAGATACGCAGTATTTT. This codes for CATSREKGDTQYF.

The genes are TRBV5-5 and TRBJ1-1; 9 nucleotides match TRBD1. This CDR3 spans 16 amino acids. The J segment lost 1 base and the V segment lost 0 bases, leaving 4 bases of the junction unmatched. CDR1 is SGHKS and CDR2 is YYEKEE in the germline V gene (reference sequence). CDR3 amino acids: CASSLGDRAPNTEAFF. CDR3 nucleotides: TGTGCCAGCAGCTTGGGGGACAGGGCCCCGAACACTGAAGCTTTCTTT.

The chain employs TRBV5-6 and TRBJ1-2; 7 nucleotides line up with TRBD1. The CDR3 consists of 15 residues. V gave up 0 bases and J gave up 2 bases; unmatched junction bases: 4. The germline CDR1 and CDR2 sequences are SGHDT and YYEEEE. The CDR3 region has the DNA TGTGCCAGCAGCTTGGCAGGGACAGTAAACTATGGCTACACCTTC. Translated: CASSLAGTVNYGYTF.

The chain joins TRBV5-4 to TRBJ2-2; D is undetermined. The CDR3 contains 14 residues. V shed 0 bases and J shed 6 bases, with 9 bases lying between them. Germline CDR1 reads SGHNT; CDR2 reads YYREEE (reference sequence). The CDR3 sequence: CASSLEGSAGELFF. The CDR3 region has the DNA TGTGCCAGCAGCTTGGAAGGCTCCGCCGGGGAGCTGTTTTTT. Combining the CDR3 with reference TRBV5-4 and TRBJ2-2 gives the whole variable domain ETGVTQSPTHLIKTRGQQVTLRCSSQSGHNTVSWYQQALGQGPQFIFQYYREEENGRGNFPPRFSGLQFPNYSSELNVNALELDDSALYLCASSLEGSAGELFFGEGSRLTVL.

This chain joins TRBV6-5 and TRBJ2-7; D is tentatively TRBD1 or TRBD2 (6 bases each). Germline-derived CDR1 and CDR2 are MNHEY and SVGAGI. This CDR3 is built from 15 residues. The V gene lost 7 bases and the J gene lost 0 bases, with 16 bases spanning the gap. In DNA form, the CDR3 reads TGTGCCAGCACACCTATAGGGGGGAGCTCCTACGAGCAGTACTTC. Encoded protein: CASTPIGGSSYEQYF.

The V call is TRBV7-9, the J call TRBJ1-3, with unresolved D. V was trimmed by 5 bases and J by 0 bases, leaving 8 bases between them. CDR3 length equals 14 residues. The germline V gene has CDR1 SEHNR and CDR2 FQNEAQ (reference sequence). CDR3 nucleotides: TGTGCCAGCAGCCCCCCGCTCTCTGGAAACACCATATATTTT. Its protein product is CASSPPLSGNTIYF.

V and J are TRBV5-1 and TRBJ2-1, with 8 bases identical to TRBD1. J lost 2 bases, V lost 3 bases, and 10 bases had no gene match. Germline lookup yields CDR1 SGHRS and CDR2 YFSETQ. This CDR3 has 17 residues. The DNA for the CDR3 is TGCGCCAGCAGCTCATCAACAGGGGGTAGCCCCTACAATGAGCAGTTCTTC. Translation gives CASSSSTGGSPYNEQFF.

V gene TRBV29-1 combines with J gene TRBJ2-1; TRBD1 might be the D (5 bases). V shed 3 bases and J shed 2 bases, with 23 bases lying between them. CDR1 and CDR2 from the germline V gene are SQVTM and ANQGSEA. This CDR3 comprises 18 residues. The CDR3 protein is CSVDQGTVFYLTYNEQFF. Here the CDR3 DNA reads TGCAGCGTTGACCAGGGAACCGTCTTCTATCTAACCTACAATGAGCAGTTCTTC.

This sequence joins TRBV19 and TRBJ2-5; the D gene is possibly TRBD2 (6 bases). Deletions cut 5 bases from V and 4 bases from J, with 11 bases between. The CDR3 totals 13 residues. Germline V gene lookup returns CDR1 LNHDA and CDR2 SQIVND (reference sequence). The CDR3 protein is CASSPRGGETQYF. CDR3 nucleotides: TGTGCCAGTAGTCCCCGGGGAGGAGAGACCCAGTACTTC.

CDR3 sequence reads: CASRGPISYNEQFF. The CDR3 DNA reads as TGTGCCAGCAGGGGACCGATCTCCTACAATGAGCAGTTCTTC. This rearrangement joins TRBV28 to TRBJ2-1; D tentatively reads TRBD1 or TRBD2 (5 bases each). CDR1 is MDHEN and CDR2 is SYDVKM in the germline V gene. The CDR3 sequence is 14 residues long. V lost 6 bases and J 0 bases, leaving 9 bases between the germline ends.

The genes are TRBV19 and TRBJ1-3; D remains unclear. CDR1 is LNHDA and CDR2 is SQIVND in the germline V gene (reference sequence). V was shortened by 0 bases and J by 0 bases, with 9 bases between the two germline ends. The CDR3 loop spans 16 amino acids. This CDR3 is CASSIDRQNSGNTIYF. DNA for the CDR3: TGTGCCAGTAGTATAGATCGGCAAAACTCTGGAAACACCATATATTTT.

This chain links TRBV9 with TRBJ1-3; maybe TRBD1 (6 bases). There are 15 residues in the CDR3. Trimming pared 6 bases from V and 4 bases from J, leaving 17 bases between. Germline CDR1 SGDLS, CDR2 YYNGEE. The CDR3 protein is CASTLPGGPGNTIYF. The CDR3 nucleotides are TGTGCCAGCACCCTCCCCGGGGGCCCGGGAAACACCATATATTTT. The full variable domain, its missing parts supplied by reference TRBV9 and TRBJ1-3, is DSGVTQTPKHLITATGQRVTLRCSPRSGDLSVYWYQQSLDQGLQFLIQYYNGEERAKGNILERFSAQQFPDLHSELNLSSLELGDSALYFCASTLPGGPGNTIYFGEGSWLTVV.

The chain couples TRBV9 to TRBJ1-2; TRBD1 matches at 8 bases. CDR1 is SGDLS, CDR2 YYNGEE, per germline. The CDR3 runs 16 residues. V dropped 4 bases and J dropped 4; count of bases not matched to a gene: 12. This CDR3 is CASSTGQGVFGYGYTF. As DNA, the CDR3 is TGTGCCAGCAGCACCGGACAGGGAGTTTTTGGCTATGGCTACACCTTC.

The chain has TRBV9 and TRBJ1-1, with 7 bases that match TRBD1. The ends lost 4 bases at V and 3 bases at J; junction bases unmatched: 6. Per the germline V gene, CDR1 is SGDLS and CDR2 is YYNGEE. The length of the CDR3 is 14 residues. The CDR3 reads CASSPRQGDTEAFF. The CDR3 region has the DNA TGTGCCAGCAGCCCTCGACAGGGTGACACTGAAGCTTTCTTT.

CDR3 DNA: TGTGCCAGCAGCATAAAGGACAGGGCTTTCTATGGCTACACCTTC. This codes for CASSIKDRAFYGYTF. V is TRBV5-6 and J is TRBJ1-2; 8 bases agree with TRBD1. Looked up from germline, CDR1 is SGHDT and CDR2 is YYEEEE. The CDR3 sequence is 15 residues long. V was clipped by 4 bases and J by 4 bases; unmatched bases: 9.